This TCR beta chain was sequenced for a study of vaccination effects on CD4 cells after COVID-19. Germline CDR1 reads LNHDA; CDR2 reads SQIVND (reference sequence). Trimming cost V 5 bases and J 6 bases; bases outside gene matches: 13. The CDR3 spans 17 residues. Antigen-specific CD4+ T cells were expanded with viral peptide pools in the ViraFEST assay before sequencing. Isolating CD4+ T cells followed 9 to 11 days of culture. Documented for the person is a PCR-confirmed SARS-CoV-2 infection occurring between March and December 2020. Every participant took two doses of the BNT162b2 or mRNA-1273 vaccine. The assay was immunoSEQ multiplex PCR, and TCRdb's table has in-frame clones only and misses some. The table lists about 17,000 clones, around 74% of them singletons. Notes on this clone: As yet, its antigen is unknown.

This sequence was found in a human donor who had a prior SARS-CoV-2 infection. The chain combines TRBV19 with TRBJ1-6; TRBD1 matches at 7 bases. The sample was CD4+ T cells from PBMCs cultured with SARS-CoV-2 spike peptides, taken after COVID-19 vaccination. The CDR3 sequence is CASSARQGHLINSPLHF. Written as DNA, the CDR3 is TGTGCCAGTAGTGCACGACAGGGTCACCTTATTAATTCACCCCTCCACTTT.